A selection of T cell receptor beta chains follows, all from one sample in a study of preoperative IRX-2 immunotherapy in early breast cancer. Assay: immunoSEQ multiplex PCR; the TCRdb copy retains only in-frame clones and omits some. The sample lists fewer than 40,000 clones, around nine tenths occurring once. Sequenced here: tumor tissue, sampled after IRX-2 immunotherapy. The source of these receptors is a human donor with breast cancer. The CDR3 runs from the conserved cysteine through the conserved F or W. The D gene is left open where the match is weak. Size is omitted from some rows. Given values are once, few, many or a class for expanded clones.

>-|-|TRBJ1-1|TRBV6-8
TGTGCCAGCAGCCTGTCGGCGGGGTTCGCTGAAGCTTTCTTT
CASSLSAGFAEAFF
>TRBD2|-|TRBJ2-1|TRBV6-8
TGTGCCAGCAGTTACCGCTTAGGAGCGGGGTGGTACAATGAGCAGTTCTTC
CASSYRLGAGWYNEQFF
>-|-|TRBJ1-1|TRBV6-8
TGTGCCAGCAGTTATGGCAGGTTGAACACTGAAGCTTTCTTT
CASSYGRLNTEAFF
>-|-|TRBJ1-1|TRBV7-1
TGTGCCAGCAGCTACCCCGGGACGCAGTACACTGAAGCTTTCTTT
CASSYPGTQYTEAFF
>-|-|TRBJ1-1|TRBV15
TGTGCCACCAGCAGAGGCGGGGCAGGGTCAAAAAACACTGAAGCTTTCTTT
CATSRGGAGSKNTEAFF
>-|few|TRBJ1-2|TRBV14
TGTGCCAGCAGCCAAGGTTTTGCAGGGGCGCGAAACTATGGCTACACCTTC
CASSQGFAGARNYGYTF
>TRBD1|-|TRBJ1-3|TRBV15
TGTGCCACCAGCCCCCGGACAGGGACGAGGGGAAACACCATATATTTT
CATSPRTGTRGNTIYF
>TRBD1|-|TRBJ1-1|TRBV6-8
TGTGCCAGCCGGGAAGACAGGGCTCCAATGGGAGCTTTCTTT
CASREDRAPMGAFF
>-|-|TRBJ1-2|TRBV6-8
TGTGCCAGCAGTTACCGCCAGGGAGGGATTGAAGGCTACACCTTC
CASSYRQGGIEGYTF
>TRBD1|-|TRBJ1-6|TRBV6-8
TGTGCCAGCAGAACTGGAGGGACAGGGGGACGATCTTCACCCCTTCACTTT
CASRTGGTGGRSSPLHF
>TRBD2|-|TRBJ2-2|TRBV14
TGTGCCAGCAGGAGTAGACTAGCGGGAGCTCCTGGTGGCGGGGAGCTGTTTTTT
CASRSRLAGAPGGGELFF
>TRBD2|-|TRBJ2-1|TRBV11-1
TGTGCCAGCAGCTGGACTAGCGGGGGGGCCAAAGAGCAGTTCTTC
CASSWTSGGAKEQFF
>TRBD1|-|TRBJ1-3|TRBV5-1
TGCGCCAGCAGCATGGGACAGGCTGGAAACACCATATATTTT
CASSMGQAGNTIYF
>TRBD2|-|TRBJ2-3|TRBV7-7
TGTGCCAGCAGCCGGACTAGCGGGGGGGCTAGCACAGATACGCAGTATTTT
CASSRTSGGASTDTQYF
>-|-|TRBJ1-2|TRBV14
TGTGCCAGCAGCCAAGAAGGATTGAGGGCTCTAAGGGACTATGGCTACACCTTC
CASSQEGLRALRDYGYTF
>-|-|TRBJ2-6|TRBV5-1
TGCGCCAGCAGCTTGACCCCCACTGGGGCCAACGTCCTGACTTTC
CASSLTPTGANVLTF
>-|-|TRBJ2-7|TRBV29-1
TGCAGCGTTGGGCTCGCCGGAACTACGAAGCAGTACTTC
CSVGLAGTTKQYF
>-|-|TRBJ1-2|TRBV29-1
TGCAGCGTTGAAGCAGTGTACTATGGCTACACCTTC
CSVEAVYYGYTF
>-|-|TRBJ2-2|TRBV7-1
TGTGCCAGCGGCCCCCGGGGTCCCGGGGAGCTGTTTTTT
CASGPRGPGELFF
>-|-|TRBJ1-1|TRBV7-5
TGTGCCAGCAGCTTATCGGGGGGCGCATCTGAAGCTTTCTTT
CASSLSGGASEAFF
>-|-|TRBJ1-6|TRBV19
TGTGCCAGTAGTTTACAGTTCAGCTCCTATAATTCACCCCTCCACTTT
CASSLQFSSYNSPLHF
>TRBD1|once|TRBJ2-6|TRBV6-8
TGTGCCAGCAGAGCAGGGGGCTCTGGGGCCAACGTCCTGACTTTC
CASRAGGSGANVLTF
>-|-|TRBJ2-5|TRBV10-3
TGTGCCATCAGTGAGTCGATTTCGGACAGCCAAGAGACCCAGTACTTC
CAISESISDSQETQYF
>-|-|TRBJ2-4|TRBV6-8
TGTGCCAGCAGCCTTCGCGGAAACATTCAGTACTTC
CASSLRGNIQYF
>-|-|TRBJ2-1|TRBV19
TGTGCCAGTAGTTTTTCGGTTTATGAGCAGTTCTTC
CASSFSVYEQFF